The clone carrying this T cell receptor beta chain came up a few times. Its antigen is not identified. The data are from a study of shared clonotypes between healthy human individuals. Broader study findings: Though the depth was large, rarefaction showed that sorted-subset sequencing was incomplete. The authors sampled blood alone, and tissue repertoires likely differ.

The repertoire was sequenced with immunoSEQ multiplex PCR; TCRdb's copy has only in-frame clones and lacks some. The sample includes 980,000 or so clones, approximately 76% of them seen just once. The V end lost 8 bases, the J end lost 1 base, and 10 bases lay between the germline ends. The CDR3 contains 13 residues. In germline, CDR1 is SNHLY, CDR2 FYNNEI. This rearrangement joins TRBV2 to TRBJ2-3; D not certain. Sequencing was performed on memory CD4+ T cells sorted from blood. Subset reported: CD45RA-negative fraction. This clonotype was sampled from a man aged 18 to 35 in good health. CDR3 in amino acids: CASVSEGTDTQYF. CDR3 in DNA: TGTGCCAGCGTGTCAGAGGGCACAGATACGCAGTATTTT.